The 18 T cell receptor beta chains in this list originate from one sample, sequenced in a study of blood T cell repertoires in COVID-19. Assay used: immunoSEQ multiplex PCR; TCRdb lists only in-frame clones, some missing. The sample yields 100,000 to 150,000 clones, more than 70% seen once. Material: peripheral blood. Source of these receptors: a woman aged 55-75 years with acute or convalescent COVID-19.

The V and J genes are TRBV19 and TRBJ1-2; 9 nucleotides align to TRBD1. The length of the CDR3 is 13 residues. V gave up 7 bases and J gave up 4 bases; unmatched junction bases: 4. Germline V gives CDR1 LNHDA, CDR2 SQIVND (reference sequence). CDR3 sequence reads: CASTPGQGYGYTF. The CDR3, as DNA: TGTGCCAGTACGCCGGGACAGGGCTATGGCTACACCTTC.

The V gene is TRBV30, the J gene TRBJ1-1, with TRBD1 matching 9 bases. V shed 2 bases and J 5 bases; nucleotides not matched to a gene: 6. CDR1 is GTSNPN, CDR2 SVGIG, per germline (reference sequence). The CDR3 runs to 14 residues. DNA for the CDR3: TGTGCCTGGAGTTCGGGACAGGGTAGGACTGAAGCTTTCTTT. Its translation: CAWSSGQGRTEAFF.

The chain couples TRBV18 to TRBJ1-4; D not certain. CDR1 is KGHSH and CDR2 is LQKENI in the germline V gene. The CDR3 has 16 residues. V shed 3 bases and J shed 8 bases, with 19 bases lying between them. CDR3 in DNA: TGTGCCAGCTCACCCCCGAACCGGGGTGTAGGGGAAAAACTGTTTTTT. Protein: CASSPPNRGVGEKLFF.

The chain is built from TRBV29-1 and TRBJ2-7; the match to TRBD2 covers 9 bases. Germline CDR1 SQVTM, CDR2 ANQGSEA. CDR3 length: 12 residues. V dropped 4 bases and J dropped 6; count of bases not matched to a gene: 4. CDR3 protein: CSVVSGSSEQYF. In DNA, the CDR3 is TGCAGCGTTGTTAGCGGGAGCTCCGAGCAGTACTTC.

CDR3 sequence: CASSRTGLQETQYF. The DNA for the CDR3 is TGTGCCAGCTCACGTACAGGTTTGCAAGAGACCCAGTACTTC. V and J are TRBV18 and TRBJ2-5; D is perhaps TRBD1 (5 bases). The CDR3 is made up of 14 amino acids. Germline V gives CDR1 KGHSH, CDR2 LQKENI. The V gene lost 4 bases and the J gene lost 2 bases, with 11 bases spanning the gap.

The chain has TRBV3-1 (or the pseudogene TRBV3-2) and TRBJ2-1, with 7 bases matching TRBD1. The CDR3 has 17 residues. The ends lost 2 bases at V and 0 bases at J; junction bases unmatched: 7. Per the germline V gene, CDR1 is LGHDT and CDR2 is YNNKEL (reference sequence). CDR3 coding DNA: TGTGCCAGCAGCCAATATCCGACAGGGAGCTCCTACAATGAGCAGTTCTTC. As protein: CASSQYPTGSSYNEQFF.

This chain links TRBV28 with TRBJ1-2, with a tentative D call TRBD1 (6 bases). Deletions cut 6 bases from V and 4 bases from J, with 21 bases between. Germline V gene lookup returns CDR1 MDHEN and CDR2 SYDVKM. The CDR3 totals 16 residues. In DNA, the CDR3 is TGTGCCAGCAGCCACAGGGTAGGGATGGGACCCTATGGCTACACCTTC. It yields the protein CASSHRVGMGPYGYTF.

The rearrangement uses TRBV25-1 and TRBJ1-5; tentative D call: TRBD1 (5 bases). Germline CDR1 MGHDK, CDR2 SYGVNS. Trimming took off 3 bases at V and 0 bases at J, with 9 bases between the two ends. The CDR3 is 15 residues long. For the CDR3, the DNA is TGTGCCAGCAGTGAGTTCGGGGGTAGCAATCAGCCCCAGCATTTT. Translated: CASSEFGGSNQPQHF. Using reference TRBV25-1 and TRBJ1-5 for the parts outside the CDR3, the full variable domain is EADIYQTPRYLVIGTGKKITLECSQTMGHDKMYWYQQDPGMELHLIHYSYGVNSTEKGDLSSESTVSRIRTEHFPLTLESARPSHTSQYLCASSEFGGSNQPQHFGDGTRLSIL.

As concerns this clone: The same CDR3 arises from other DNA sequences in this sample as well. This chain's CDR3 is CASSESTGRDEQFF. CDR3 DNA: TGCGCCAGCAGTGAGTCCACGGGAAGGGATGAGCAGTTCTTC. The J gene is TRBJ2-1, the V gene TRBV10-2; maybe TRBD2 (5 bases). V was clipped by 0 bases and J by 8 bases, with 11 bases between them. The CDR3 runs to 14 residues. Germline-derived CDR1 and CDR2 are WSHSY and SAAADI.

The chain combines TRBV18 with TRBJ2-5, with D tentatively TRBD1 (5 bases). This CDR3 comprises 14 residues. Germline loops: CDR1 KGHSH, CDR2 LQKENI. The V and J ends lost 6 bases and 4 bases respectively, with 15 bases between them. DNA of the CDR3: TGTGCCAGCTCGCCAAGACAGAGCCGAGAGACCCAGTACTTC. It yields the protein CASSPRQSRETQYF.

J is TRBJ1-5 and V is TRBV19; perhaps TRBD1 as D (5 bases). Germline V gives CDR1 LNHDA, CDR2 SQIVND (reference sequence). V shed 3 bases and J shed 4 bases, with 13 bases lying between them. This CDR3 is 15 amino acids long. CDR3 nucleotides: TGTGCCAGTAGTATCCAGGGCGGAAGGAATCAGCCCCAGCATTTT. It codes for CASSIQGGRNQPQHF.

The chain links TRBV3-1 (or the pseudogene TRBV3-2) to TRBJ2-1; 8 bases map to TRBD1. Germline V gene data show CDR1 as LGHDT and CDR2 as YNNKEL (reference sequence). The V gene end was trimmed by 8 bases and the J gene end by 3 bases; junction bases not matched to a gene: 6. This CDR3 comprises 14 residues. The CDR3 loop is CASAGQESYNEQFF. The CDR3 coding sequence is TGTGCCAGCGCGGGACAGGAAAGCTACAATGAGCAGTTCTTC.

The rearrangement uses TRBV5-1 and TRBJ2-1, with 12 positions matching TRBD2. Trimming cost V 0 bases and J 7 bases; bases outside gene matches: 5. Germline-derived CDR1 and CDR2 are SGHRS and YFSETQ. CDR3 length: 16 amino acids. CDR3 DNA sequence: TGCGCCAGCAGCTTGGTCCTAGCGGGAGGGCTGAATGAGCAGTTCTTC. Translated: CASSLVLAGGLNEQFF.

This chain connects TRBV15 to TRBJ2-3, with D hard to call. Germline V gene lookup returns CDR1 LNHNV and CDR2 YYDKDF (reference sequence). There are 13 residues in the CDR3. Trimming took 2 bases from V and 2 from J, leaving 5 bases between them. CDR3 region: CATSRPPTDTQYF. In DNA form, the CDR3 reads TGTGCCACCAGCAGACCTCCCACAGATACGCAGTATTTT.

The chain links TRBV9 to TRBJ2-1; D perhaps matches TRBD2 (6 bases). The CDR3 is 16 residues long. V was clipped by 1 base and J by 2 bases, with 13 bases between them. Germline V gene lookup returns CDR1 SGDLS and CDR2 YYNGEE. The CDR3 DNA is TGTGCCAGCAGCGTATCCGGGAGCGGTCCCTACAATGAGCAGTTCTTC. Its protein is CASSVSGSGPYNEQFF.

The chain uses TRBV7-2 and TRBJ1-1; 7 nucleotides agree with TRBD1. The CDR3 is 14 residues long. The germline gives CDR1 SGHTA, CDR2 FQGNSA. The J segment lost 2 bases and the V segment lost 5 bases, leaving 5 bases of the junction unmatched. The CDR3 loop reads CASSLRGLNTEAFF. CDR3 DNA: TGTGCCAGCAGCCTAAGGGGGCTAAACACTGAAGCTTTCTTT.

The gene calls are TRBV14 and TRBJ1-1; D is perhaps TRBD1 (5 bases). CDR1 is SGHDN and CDR2 is FVKESK in the germline V gene. The CDR3 spans 13 residues. V was clipped by 0 bases and J by 7 bases, with 9 bases between them. CDR3: CASSQERQFEAFF. For the CDR3, the DNA is TGTGCCAGCAGCCAAGAACGACAGTTTGAAGCTTTCTTT.

The rearrangement uses TRBV11-2 and TRBJ2-7; D is uncertain. The V and J ends lost 5 bases and 1 base respectively, with 3 bases between them. There are 11 residues in the CDR3. CDR1 and CDR2 (germline): SGHAT, FQNNGV. This CDR3 reads CASSRSYEQYF. CDR3 coding DNA: TGTGCCAGCAGCCGTTCCTACGAGCAGTACTTC. The full variable domain, rest sourced from reference TRBV11-2 and TRBJ2-7, is EAGVAQSPRYKIIEKRQSVAFWCNPISGHATLYWYQQILGQGPKLLIQFQNNGVVDDSQLPKDRFSAERLKGVDSTLKIQPAKLEDSAVYLCASSRSYEQYFGPGTRLTVT.